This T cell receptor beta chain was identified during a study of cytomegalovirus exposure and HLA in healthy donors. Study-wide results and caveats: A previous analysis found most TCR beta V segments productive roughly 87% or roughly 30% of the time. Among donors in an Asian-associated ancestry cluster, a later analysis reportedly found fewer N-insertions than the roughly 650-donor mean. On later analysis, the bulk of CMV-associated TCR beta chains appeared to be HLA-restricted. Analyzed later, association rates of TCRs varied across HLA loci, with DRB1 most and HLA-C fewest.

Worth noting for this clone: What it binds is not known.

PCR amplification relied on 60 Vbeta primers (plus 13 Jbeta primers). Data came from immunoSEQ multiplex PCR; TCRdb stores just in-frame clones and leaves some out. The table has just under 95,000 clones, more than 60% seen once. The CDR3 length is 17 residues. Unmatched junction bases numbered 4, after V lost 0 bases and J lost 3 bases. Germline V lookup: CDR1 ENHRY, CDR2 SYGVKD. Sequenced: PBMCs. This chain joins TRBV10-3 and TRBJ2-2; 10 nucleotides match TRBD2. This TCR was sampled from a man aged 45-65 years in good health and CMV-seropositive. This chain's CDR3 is CAISESYSGGYTGELFF. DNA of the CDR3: TGTGCCATCAGTGAGTCGTATAGCGGGGGGTACACCGGGGAGCTGTTTTTT.